A selection of T cell receptor beta chains follows, all from one sample in a study of OX40 agonist ivuxolimab in advanced cancers. The data were produced by immunoSEQ multiplex PCR, yet TCRdb's version contains in-frame clones alone and is incomplete. The profile shows 65,000 to 85,000 clones, about 87% of them singletons. The material sequenced was CD4+ or CD8+ T cells sorted from blood, taken in a trial of the OX40 agonist ivuxolimab. These receptors were taken from an adult with an advanced solid tumor such as melanoma, head and neck, liver or kidney cancer. Both conserved end residues are part of each CDR3. Each record gives: CDR3 length, J gene, V gene, clone size, D gene, CDR3 DNA, CDR3 protein. A D gene is named only where the DNA matches it firmly. Clone size is stated in some rows and not others, as once, few, many or a class when expanded.

>15|TRBJ2-7|TRBV9|once|-
TGTGCCAGCAGCGCGACCACGACAGCTTCCTACGAGCAGTACTTC
CASSATTTASYEQYF
>14|TRBJ2-7|TRBV5-1|-|-
TGCGCCAGCAGCGGGGGAGTCCCTCCCTACGAGCAGTACTTC
CASSGGVPPYEQYF
>12|TRBJ2-1|TRBV6-6|-|-
TGTGCCAGCAGTCCAGGGTACAATGAGCAGTTCTTC
CASSPGYNEQFF
>15|TRBJ1-2|TRBV28|-|-
TGTGCCAGCAGCCGGACGGACACTACTAACTATGGCTACACCTTC
CASSRTDTTNYGYTF
>16|TRBJ1-6|TRBV5-5|-|TRBD1
TGTGCCAGCAGCCTTAGAGCCGGGACAGGCACCGCACCCCTCCACTTT
CASSLRAGTGTAPLHF
>16|TRBJ1-3|TRBV6-1|-|-
TGTGCCAGCAGCGAAGGGCGGGTCTATGATGGAAACACCATATATTTT
CASSEGRVYDGNTIYF
>16|TRBJ1-2|TRBV6-5|once|TRBD1
TGTGCCAGCAGTTCTCCCTCGGGACAGGGGGAGAGTGGCTACACCTTC
CASSSPSGQGESGYTF
>17|TRBJ1-3|TRBV6-1|-|-
TGTGCCAGCAGTGAATTGCGTCAGGCGATCGCTGGAAACACCATATATTTT
CASSELRQAIAGNTIYF
>15|TRBJ2-7|TRBV18|-|-
TGTGCCAGCTCACCCTTGGGGCCTGGAGTGGGGGAGCAGTACTTC
CASSPLGPGVGEQYF
>16|TRBJ2-2|TRBV6-5|once|-
TGTGCCAGCAGTTACTCGTCAGGATCGAACACCGGGGAGCTGTTTTTT
CASSYSSGSNTGELFF
>14|TRBJ1-1|TRBV2|once|-
TGTGCCAGCAGGGATATGGGAAAGAACACTGAAGCTTTCTTT
CASRDMGKNTEAFF
>14|TRBJ1-6|TRBV7-8|once|-
TGTGCCAGCAGCCCCAACACCGTTTTTCTCCCCCTCCACTTT
CASSPNTVFLPLHF
>16|TRBJ1-5|TRBV21-1|-|-
TGTGCCAGCAGCAACAGGACAGGGTGGGGCAATCAGCCCCAGCATTTT
CASSNRTGWGNQPQHF
>22|TRBJ2-1|TRBV5-1|-|TRBD2
TGCGCCAGCAGCTGGGGACAGCCGCGCGGGACTAGCGGGGGAAGCTCCTACAATGAGCAGTTCTTC
CASSWGQPRGTSGGSSYNEQFF
>15|TRBJ2-6|TRBV2|once|-
TGTGCCAGCACAGGGTGGGGATCTGGGGCCAACGTCCTGACTTTC
CASTGWGSGANVLTF
>12|TRBJ2-3|TRBV7-2|-|-
TGTGCCAGCAGCCGGACTCGGGATACGCAGTATTTT
CASSRTRDTQYF
>15|TRBJ2-2|TRBV25-1|-|-
TGTGCCAGCAGTGTTCCGGGGGGCGCAGCCGGGGAGCTGTTTTTT
CASSVPGGAAGELFF
>15|TRBJ1-2|TRBV29-1|-|TRBD1
TGCAGCGTTGACGGGGGCAGGGGGCTCTATTATGGCTACACCTTC
CSVDGGRGLYYGYTF
>14|TRBJ2-3|TRBV10-2|-|TRBD2
TGCGCCAGCAGACTAGCGGGGGGTCCAGATACGCAGTATTTT
CASRLAGGPDTQYF
>22|TRBJ1-4|TRBV4-3|-|-
TGCGCCAGCAGCCAAGATGTCCCGTCGCGCAGTTCGGCCGATGCAACTAATGAAAAACTGTTTTTT
CASSQDVPSRSSADATNEKLFF
>13|TRBJ2-7|TRBV4-3|once|-
TGCGCCAGCAGCCACGGGTTGGGGGTCGAGCAGTACTTC
CASSHGLGVEQYF
>15|TRBJ2-7|TRBV7-3|-|-
TGTGCCAGCAGCTTAGCGCCGGGGACCCCGGGGGAGCAGTACTTC
CASSLAPGTPGEQYF
>18|TRBJ2-1|TRBV4-2|-|-
TGTGCCAGCAGCCAAGACCTCATTTTCGGCTCACAGGCATATGAGCAGTTCTTC
CASSQDLIFGSQAYEQFF
>13|TRBJ1-1|TRBV19|-|-
TGTGCCAGTACCCTCATGAGGGGCTTCGAAGCTTTCTTT
CASTLMRGFEAFF
>13|TRBJ2-7|TRBV5-1|-|-
TGCGCCAGCAGCTTGGAGGGGGTCTACGAGCAGTACTTC
CASSLEGVYEQYF
>13|TRBJ1-4|TRBV6-4|-|-
TGTGCCAGCAGTGAGAGAGGGGATGAAAAACTGTTTTTT
CASSERGDEKLFF
>14|TRBJ2-2|TRBV7-2|-|TRBD1
TGTGCCAGCAGCTTAACAGGGGGCCACGGGGAGCTGTTTTTT
CASSLTGGHGELFF
>16|TRBJ1-6|TRBV7-2|-|TRBD1
TGTGCCAGCAGCTTAGAAGGGACAGGGGATGGGTCACCCCTCCACTTT
CASSLEGTGDGSPLHF
>14|TRBJ1-2|TRBV5-4|few|-
TGTGCCAGCAGCCCCGATAGGGCTAACTATGGCTACACCTTC
CASSPDRANYGYTF
>15|TRBJ1-2|TRBV14|-|-
TGTGCCAGCAGCCCTTACCGCGGGGGCAACTATGGCTACACCTTC
CASSPYRGGNYGYTF
>15|TRBJ1-2|TRBV5-6|-|-
TGTGCCAGCAGCTTGATGGGGAGAACTAACTATGGCTACACCTTC
CASSLMGRTNYGYTF
>11|TRBJ2-7|TRBV6-5|-|-
TGTGCCAGCAGTACGGGCTACGAGCAGTACTTC
CASSTGYEQYF
>16|TRBJ2-5|TRBV6-5|-|TRBD2
TGTGCCAGCAGTTACGCCCCGGGGGGGGCTCGAGAGACCCAGTACTTC
CASSYAPGGARETQYF
>17|TRBJ1-6|TRBV19|-|-
TGTGCCAGTAGCGCGACGGGGGTGAGCTCCTATAATTCACCCCTCCACTTT
CASSATGVSSYNSPLHF
>12|TRBJ2-7|TRBV11-2|-|-
TGTGCCAGCAGCTTAGTTCGGTACGAGCAGTACTTC
CASSLVRYEQYF
>13|TRBJ1-1|TRBV28|-|-
TGTGCCGGTATTCACAGGGAAGGGGGGCAAGCTTTCTTT
CAGIHREGGQAFF
>14|TRBJ1-1|TRBV11-2|-|-
TGTGCCAGCAGCCTGGTCGACGGGAACACTGAAGCTTTCTTT
CASSLVDGNTEAFF
>13|TRBJ1-2|TRBV29-1|-|TRBD1
TGCAGCGCGCAGACAGGGGGAGGGTATGGCTACACCTTC
CSAQTGGGYGYTF
>15|TRBJ1-2|TRBV6-1|-|-
TGTGCCAGCAGCCAAATTGGCAGGGCGGACTATGGCTACACCTTC
CASSQIGRADYGYTF
>13|TRBJ1-5|TRBV4-1|-|-
TGCGCCAGCAGTCGGGCCCCTAATCAGCCCCAGCATTTT
CASSRAPNQPQHF
>13|TRBJ1-6|TRBV6-6|-|-
TGTGCCAGCAGTTACTCGATTGGTTCACCCCTCCACTTT
CASSYSIGSPLHF
>14|TRBJ1-5|TRBV6-6|-|TRBD1
TGTGCCAGCAGTTTCTCGGACAGGGAACAGCCCCAGCATTTT
CASSFSDREQPQHF
>13|TRBJ1-5|TRBV6-1|-|-
TGTGCCAGCGCGGGGCAGGCCGATCAGCCCCAGCATTTT
CASAGQADQPQHF
>15|TRBJ2-1|TRBV11-3|-|TRBD1
TGTGCCAGCAGCGACAGGACAGGGGCCTACAATGAGCAGTTCTTC
CASSDRTGAYNEQFF
>14|TRBJ1-1|TRBV5-6|-|-
TGTGCCAGCACCCCCGGCGGGGTCGTCTCTGAAGCTTTCTTT
CASTPGGVVSEAFF
>16|TRBJ2-2|TRBV7-9|-|-
TGTGCCAGCCCCCGAGACAAGGAGCCCAACACCGGGGAGCTGTTTTTT
CASPRDKEPNTGELFF
>14|TRBJ2-1|TRBV29-1|-|-
TGCAGCGTTGCCTATGGGGACGGTTACAATGAGCAGTTCTTC
CSVAYGDGYNEQFF